These 27 T cell receptor beta chains came from one sample sequenced in a study of graft-versus-host responses after intestinal transplantation. This table comes from immunoSEQ multiplex PCR, and its TCRdb copy is limited to in-frame clones, with some not included. Here the sample spans some 88,000 clones, approximately 94% being singletons. What these receptors recognize is not known. This specimen consisted of unstimulated CD8+ T cells sorted from spleen or lymph node cells, obtained before intestinal transplant. The receptors were gathered from a human donor who received an intestinal transplant.

This rearrangement joins TRBV27 to TRBJ2-7; 8 bases map to TRBD1. The CDR3 is 13 residues long. Germline V gives CDR1 MNHEY, CDR2 SMNVEV (reference sequence). V gave up 3 bases and J gave up 6 bases; unmatched junction bases: 4. CDR3 sequence (DNA): TGTGCCAGCAGTTTGGACAGGGTTACCGAGCAGTACTTC. Amino acids: CASSLDRVTEQYF.

The chain couples TRBV27 to TRBJ1-1; a weak D match, TRBD1 (6 bases). This CDR3 has 14 residues. CDR1 is MNHEY, CDR2 SMNVEV, per germline (reference sequence). V was shortened by 3 bases and J by 1 base, with 9 bases between the two germline ends. CDR3 loop: CASSFLGANTEAFF. In DNA form, the CDR3 reads TGTGCCAGCAGTTTCCTGGGGGCGAACACTGAAGCTTTCTTT.

The chain combines TRBV27 with TRBJ1-2; 8 nucleotides agree with TRBD1. CDR1 and CDR2 (germline): MNHEY, SMNVEV (reference sequence). The CDR3 totals 13 residues. The V segment lost 5 bases and the J segment 3 bases; nucleotides outside the gene matches: 2. The CDR3 is CASSGQGDYGYTF. In DNA, the CDR3 is TGTGCCAGCAGTGGACAGGGAGACTATGGCTACACCTTC.

The rearrangement joins TRBV19 to TRBJ2-5; 7 bases line up with TRBD1. The CDR3 runs 16 residues. J was trimmed by 2 bases and V by 4 bases; bases with no gene match: 10. CDR1 LNHDA and CDR2 SQIVND come from the germline V gene (reference sequence). The CDR3 region is CASSTPGQILQETQYF. The CDR3 DNA reads TGTGCCAGTAGTACACCGGGACAGATTCTACAAGAGACCCAGTACTTC. Filled out from reference TRBV19 and TRBJ2-5, the complete variable domain reads DGGITQSPKYLFRKEGQNVTLSCEQNLNHDAMYWYRQDPGQGLRLIYYSQIVNDFQKGDIAEGYSVSREKKESFPLTVTSAQKNPTAFYLCASSTPGQILQETQYFGPGTRLLVL.

The chain joins TRBV2 to TRBJ1-1, with TRBD1 as a possible D gene (5 bases). Trimming removed 7 bases from V and 5 bases from J, with 11 bases in between. The CDR3 has 12 residues. Looked up from germline, CDR1 is SNHLY and CDR2 is FYNNEI. The CDR3 sequence is CASTGGGTEAFF. CDR3 nucleotide sequence: TGTGCCAGCACCGGGGGGGGGACTGAAGCTTTCTTT.

The chain joins TRBV4-3 to TRBJ2-6, with D maybe TRBD1 (7 bases). The CDR3 covers 18 residues. Germline CDR1 and CDR2: LGHNA and YSLEER. The V gene lost 0 bases and the J gene lost 2 bases, with 14 bases spanning the gap. The CDR3 DNA follows: TGCGCCAGCAGCCAAGAGAGCAGGGGGGTAGCTGGGGCCAACGTCCTGACTTTC. This codes for CASSQESRGVAGANVLTF.

The chain links TRBV7-9 to TRBJ2-2; the match to TRBD1 covers 8 bases. The CDR3 runs 15 residues. V lost 5 bases, J lost 1 base, and 3 bases stayed unmatched. Germline values: CDR1 SEHNR, CDR2 FQNEAQ (reference sequence). The CDR3: CASSPGTGNTGELFF. DNA of the CDR3: TGTGCCAGCAGCCCCGGGACAGGGAACACCGGGGAGCTGTTTTTT.

The V call is TRBV19, the J call TRBJ1-1, with D possibly being TRBD1 (5 bases). V was shortened by 3 bases and J by 4 bases, with 9 bases between the two germline ends. Looked up from germline, CDR1 is LNHDA and CDR2 is SQIVND (reference sequence). The length of the CDR3 is 13 residues. The CDR3 bases are TGTGCCAGTAGTATGGGCAGGGCCACTGAAGCTTTCTTT. Its protein product is CASSMGRATEAFF.

The gene calls are TRBV7-9 and TRBJ2-1; 10 bases agree with TRBD2. The CDR3 consists of 19 residues. Trimming at V came to 5 bases and at J to 9 bases, leaving 22 bases not matched to a gene. Germline V gene lookup returns CDR1 SEHNR and CDR2 FQNEAQ (reference sequence). The CDR3 sequence: CASSPPLPTTSGARREQFF. The DNA for the CDR3 is TGTGCCAGCAGCCCCCCCCTCCCCACTACTAGCGGGGCTAGACGTGAGCAGTTCTTC.

This chain connects TRBV30 to TRBJ1-1; a possible D gene is TRBD1 (6 bases). The V end lost 4 bases, the J end lost 1 base, and 16 bases lay between the germline ends. This CDR3 spans 15 amino acids. Germline CDR1 GTSNPN, CDR2 SVGIG (reference sequence). The CDR3 DNA reads TGTGCCTGGATAAACTCGGGACATGGGAACACTGAAGCTTTCTTT. It encodes CAWINSGHGNTEAFF.

The V gene is TRBV4-3, the J gene TRBJ2-7, with 10 bases matching TRBD2. J gave up 6 bases and V 4 bases, and 15 bases lay outside the gene matches. The CDR3 has 17 amino acids. The germline V gene encodes CDR1 LGHNA and CDR2 YSLEER. CDR3 region: CASSPGTSVPLRGEQYF. The CDR3 DNA reads TGCGCCAGCAGCCCTGGGACTAGCGTCCCACTTCGCGGCGAGCAGTACTTC.

DNA of the CDR3: TGTGCCAGCAGTTTGACGGGACACTTACTGGGCGAGCAGTACTTC. As protein: CASSLTGHLLGEQYF. V is TRBV6-5 and J is TRBJ2-7, with a tentative D call TRBD1 (6 bases). The CDR3 covers 15 residues. In germline, CDR1 is MNHEY, CDR2 SVGAGI. V lost 4 bases, J lost 6 bases, and 19 bases lay in between.

The chain couples TRBV9 to TRBJ2-3; 8 bases match TRBD2. This CDR3 comprises 14 residues. Trimming removed 3 bases from V and 4 bases from J; junction bases left unmatched: 4. The germline CDR1 and CDR2 sequences are SGDLS and YYNGEE. This CDR3 reads CASSEAGGPDTQYF. CDR3 coding DNA: TGTGCCAGCAGCGAGGCGGGGGGACCAGATACGCAGTATTTT. Drawing the rest from reference TRBV9 and TRBJ2-3, the complete variable domain is DSGVTQTPKHLITATGQRVTLRCSPRSGDLSVYWYQQSLDQGLQFLIQYYNGEERAKGNILERFSAQQFPDLHSELNLSSLELGDSALYFCASSEAGGPDTQYFGPGTRLTVL.

The rearrangement links TRBV30 to TRBJ1-1; possibly TRBD1 for D (5 bases). The CDR3 length is 14 residues. Trimming cost V 1 base and J 7 bases, with 16 bases left between them. Germline V gene sequence: CDR1 GTSNPN, CDR2 SVGIG (reference sequence). The CDR3 loop is CAWSAPRGVGEAFF. The CDR3 region has the DNA TGTGCCTGGAGTGCGCCCCGGGGGGTGGGTGAAGCTTTCTTT.

The V call is TRBV4-1, the J call TRBJ2-7, with D hard to call. The CDR3 consists of 14 residues. Trimming cost V 0 bases and J 0 bases, with 6 bases left between them. Per germline, CDR1 MGHRA and CDR2 YSYEKL. This CDR3 reads CASSQEGNSYEQYF. The CDR3 DNA reads as TGCGCCAGCAGCCAAGAGGGCAACTCCTACGAGCAGTACTTC.

J is TRBJ2-7 and V is TRBV14; no definite D call. Trimming stripped 6 bases from V and 4 bases from J, with 13 bases between. This CDR3 has 13 amino acids. Germline assignment: CDR1 SGHDN and CDR2 FVKESK. CDR3 coding DNA: TGTGCCAGCAGGAGCGCCGAGGCGTACGAGCAGTACTTC. Translation: CASRSAEAYEQYF.

This clone has a single count. CDR3 bases: TGTGCCAGCAGCTTAGTCCCCATGGTGACGAGCGGGGGGTCTAAAAACATTCAGTACTTC. This translates into CASSLVPMVTSGGSKNIQYF. The chain joins TRBV7-6 to TRBJ2-4; 9 nucleotides match TRBD2. Germline V gene data show CDR1 as SGHVS and CDR2 as FNYEAQ. The CDR3 extends over 20 amino acids. Trimming removed 1 base from V and 4 bases from J; junction bases left unmatched: 17. The full variable domain, its missing parts supplied by reference TRBV7-6 and TRBJ2-4, is GAGVSQSPRYKVTKRGQDVALRCDPISGHVSLYWYRQALGQGPEFLTYFNYEAQQDKSGLPNDRFSAERPEGSISTLTIQRTEQRDSAMYRCASSLVPMVTSGGSKNIQYFGAGTRLSVL.

The CDR3 is CATAPQGYNEQFF. CDR3 nucleotide sequence: TGCGCCACCGCCCCACAGGGCTACAATGAGCAGTTCTTC. The gene calls are TRBV10-1 and TRBJ2-1, with TRBD1 as a possible D gene (6 bases). The CDR3 is made up of 13 amino acids. Germline values: CDR1 WNHNN, CDR2 SYGVQD (reference sequence). V lost 10 bases and J 3 bases, leaving 13 bases between the germline ends.

This clone was detected a few times. The chain uses TRBV15 and TRBJ1-1; D gene uncertain. The CDR3 spans 16 residues. Germline assignment: CDR1 LNHNV and CDR2 YYDKDF (reference sequence). V dropped 4 bases and J dropped 0 bases, with 15 bases sitting between them. CDR3 DNA: TGTGCCACCAGCACGGGTGATGAGATCATGAACACTGAAGCTTTCTTT. Amino acid sequence: CATSTGDEIMNTEAFF.

The rearrangement joins TRBV11-3 to TRBJ1-2; 7 positions agree with TRBD1. The CDR3 is made up of 15 amino acids. Germline loops: CDR1 SGHNT, CDR2 YENEEA. V was clipped by 5 bases and J by 4 bases; unmatched bases: 10. CDR3 nucleotides: TGTGCCAGCAGCACAGGGGTAGGGGAATTCTATGGCTACACCTTC. It codes for CASSTGVGEFYGYTF.

The chain carries TRBV11-2 and TRBJ2-2; 7 bases agree with TRBD1. With 4 bases clipped from V and 5 bases from J, the junction kept 13 bases outside the gene matches. Germline V gives CDR1 SGHAT, CDR2 FQNNGV. The CDR3 spans 17 residues. The CDR3 is CASSSERDREGTGELFF. CDR3 nucleotide sequence: TGTGCCAGCAGCTCCGAGCGTGACAGGGAAGGGACCGGGGAGCTGTTTTTT.

V usage is TRBV5-4 and J usage is TRBJ1-2, with 7 bases fitting TRBD1. V was pared by 0 bases and J by 3 bases, with 5 bases of the junction left unmatched. Germline V CDR1 and CDR2: SGHNT, YYREEE (reference sequence). The length of the CDR3 is 15 residues. The CDR3 protein is CASSLAWQGDYGYTF. In DNA form, the CDR3 reads TGTGCCAGCAGCTTGGCTTGGCAGGGGGACTATGGCTACACCTTC.

This chain connects TRBV7-2 to TRBJ2-2; 7 bases fit TRBD1. Germline assignment: CDR1 SGHTA and CDR2 FQGNSA. V dropped 2 bases and J dropped 6; count of bases not matched to a gene: 3. This CDR3 region has 14 residues. Here the CDR3 DNA reads TGTGCCAGCAGCTTAATGCAGGGGGCCGGGGAGCTGTTTTTT. Residues: CASSLMQGAGELFF.

The table lists this clone with a count of one. The V call is TRBV9, the J call TRBJ2-1; TRBD1 matches 9 bases. The ends lost 3 bases at V and 5 bases at J; junction bases unmatched: 6. Germline V lookup: CDR1 SGDLS, CDR2 YYNGEE. The CDR3 is made up of 15 amino acids. The CDR3 here is CASSASGTGNNEQFF. For the CDR3, the DNA is TGTGCCAGCAGCGCGTCCGGGACAGGGAACAATGAGCAGTTCTTC. The complete variable domain, with remaining parts taken from reference TRBV9 and TRBJ2-1, reads DSGVTQTPKHLITATGQRVTLRCSPRSGDLSVYWYQQSLDQGLQFLIQYYNGEERAKGNILERFSAQQFPDLHSELNLSSLELGDSALYFCASSASGTGNNEQFFGPGTRLTVL.

The gene calls are TRBV30 and TRBJ1-2, with TRBD1 matching 7 bases. After removal of 0 bases from V and 8 bases from J, the junction contained 9 bases not matched to a gene. The CDR3 extends over 14 amino acids. Looked up from germline, CDR1 is GTSNPN and CDR2 is SVGIG (reference sequence). CDR3 residues: CAWSVDRRFEGYTF. CDR3 nucleotides: TGTGCCTGGAGTGTGGACAGGAGATTTGAAGGCTACACCTTC.

The J gene is TRBJ2-5, the V gene TRBV6-5; 8 bases line up with TRBD1. Germline CDR1 MNHEY, CDR2 SVGAGI. The CDR3 totals 16 residues. V lost 2 bases, J lost 5 bases, and 10 bases stayed unmatched. The chain's CDR3 is CASSYVQGAPRETQYF. The CDR3 DNA sequence: TGTGCCAGCAGTTACGTGCAGGGGGCGCCCCGGGAGACCCAGTACTTC.

The chain joins TRBV30 to TRBJ2-7; tentative D call: TRBD1 (6 bases). The CDR3 consists of 14 residues. Trimming removed 2 bases from V and 4 bases from J, with 15 bases in between. CDR1 is GTSNPN and CDR2 is SVGIG in the germline V gene (reference sequence). This chain's CDR3 is CAWSSEQGEYEQYF. In nucleotides, the CDR3 is TGTGCCTGGAGTTCGGAACAGGGTGAATACGAGCAGTACTTC.